A selection of T cell receptor beta chains follows, all from one sample in a study of OX40 agonist ivuxolimab in advanced cancers. Sequencing used immunoSEQ multiplex PCR; TCRdb keeps in-frame clones, though not all of them. The sample holds 65,000 to 75,000 clones, approximately 82% seen once. Sequenced here: CD4+ or CD8+ T cells sorted from blood, sampled in a trial of the OX40 agonist ivuxolimab. The receptors originated from an adult with an advanced solid tumor such as melanoma, head and neck, liver or kidney cancer. Each CDR3 is given with its conserved first and last residue. The D gene is left open where the match is weak. Only part of the rows carry a size: once, few, many, or a class if the clone is expanded.

j_call,v_call,clone_size,d_call,cdr3_aa,cdr3_nt
TRBJ2-3,TRBV29-1,.,TRBD2,CSVQLGTSGRDTQYF,TGCAGCGTTCAACTCGGGACTAGCGGGAGAGATACGCAGTATTTT
TRBJ2-3,TRBV21-1,.,.,CASSNYRGTDTQYF,TGTGCCAGCAGCAATTACAGGGGAACAGATACGCAGTATTTT
TRBJ2-1,TRBV7-8,.,.,CASSLYGGLIAVYNEQFF,TGTGCCAGCAGCTTATACGGCGGTCTAATCGCTGTCTACAATGAGCAGTTCTTC
TRBJ1-5,TRBV2,.,TRBD1,CASSGTGGSNQPQHF,TGTGCCAGCAGCGGGACAGGGGGGAGCAATCAGCCCCAGCATTTT
TRBJ2-3,TRBV27,.,TRBD1,CASSSLNLSPAGTGTDTQYF,TGTGCCAGCAGTTCTCTCAATCTTTCCCCCGCCGGGACAGGGACCGATACGCAGTATTTT
TRBJ2-6,TRBV19,.,.,CASSGGPSGANVLTF,TGTGCCAGTAGTGGGGGCCCCTCTGGGGCCAACGTCCTGACTTTC
TRBJ2-5,TRBV2,.,TRBD2,CASSPQLAGTVETQYF,TGTGCCAGCAGTCCTCAACTAGCGGGGACCGTCGAGACCCAGTACTTC
TRBJ2-4,TRBV5-1,.,TRBD1,CASSPSGGPKNIQYF,TGCGCCAGCAGCCCCTCAGGGGGTCCCAAAAACATTCAGTACTTC
TRBJ2-3,TRBV2,.,.,CASSQTVMTDTQYF,TGTGCCAGCAGCCAGACTGTGATGACAGATACGCAGTATTTT
TRBJ2-2,TRBV4-3,.,.,CASSQAPDNTGELFF,TGCGCCAGCAGCCAAGCCCCGGACAACACCGGGGAGCTGTTTTTT
TRBJ2-7,TRBV30,.,.,CAWSALRARSYEQYF,TGTGCCTGGAGCGCTTTGCGGGCCCGCTCCTACGAGCAGTACTTC
TRBJ2-1,TRBV2,once,.,CASSDPQSYNEQFF,TGTGCCAGCAGTGATCCTCAGTCCTACAATGAGCAGTTCTTC
TRBJ1-2,TRBV1,.,.,CTSSPHGEGRNNYGYTF,TGCACCAGCAGCCCCCATGGGGAGGGACGGAACAACTATGGCTACACCTTC
TRBJ2-3,TRBV19,few,.,CASSTQGIADTQYF,TGTGCCAGTAGTACCCAGGGGATTGCAGATACGCAGTATTTT
TRBJ2-6,TRBV7-3,few,TRBD2,CASSLEGLSPSGANVLTF,TGTGCCAGCAGCTTGGAGGGACTATCACCTTCTGGGGCCAACGTCCTGACTTTC
TRBJ2-5,TRBV10-3,.,TRBD2,CAASRGGPVEQYF,TGTGCCGCCTCCCGGGGGGGGCCTGTGGAGCAGTACTTC
TRBJ2-1,TRBV28,.,.,CASSTSAGGLGSNEQFF,.
TRBJ1-1,TRBV19,.,.,CASSIPPRQAVNTEAFF,TGTGCCAGTAGTATACCCCCTCGACAGGCCGTGAACACTGAAGCTTTCTTT
TRBJ1-1,TRBV5-5,once,.,CASSFDPGVFTEAFF,TGTGCCAGCAGCTTTGATCCAGGGGTCTTCACTGAAGCTTTCTTT
TRBJ2-3,TRBV30,.,.,CAWSEVVAVTQYF,TGTGCCTGGAGTGAGGTAGTAGCAGTTACGCAGTATTTT
TRBJ1-4,TRBV6-5,.,.,CASSSRLTVGEKLFF,TGTGCCAGCAGTTCCCGTTTGACAGTTGGAGAAAAACTGTTTTTT
TRBJ2-2,TRBV5-4,.,.,CASIDPTGNGELFF,TGTGCCAGCATCGATCCCACAGGGAACGGGGAGCTGTTTTTT
TRBJ2-7,TRBV9,.,TRBD1,CASSQETGSYEQYF,TGCGCCAGCAGCCAAGAGACAGGGTCCTACGAGCAGTACTTC
TRBJ2-1,TRBV27,once,.,CASSPTSRGEQFF,TGTGCCAGCAGTCCCACTAGTCGCGGGGAGCAGTTCTTC
TRBJ2-2,TRBV7-7,.,.,CASSPGQQGGTGELFF,TGTGCCAGCAGTCCCGGGCAACAGGGTGGAACCGGGGAGCTGTTTTTT
TRBJ1-5,TRBV2,.,.,CASSGVKGLYSNQPQHF,TGTGCCAGCAGTGGGGTTAAGGGACTTTATAGCAATCAGCCCCAGCATTTT
TRBJ2-7,TRBV6-4,.,TRBD2,CASSYFLGLAGTVSEQYF,TGTGCCAGCAGTTACTTCTTAGGCCTAGCGGGGACCGTTTCCGAGCAGTACTTC
TRBJ1-4,TRBV5-6,.,TRBD1,CASSSGTVNWEKLFF,TGTGCCAGCAGCTCCGGGACAGTCAATTGGGAAAAACTGTTTTTT
TRBJ1-2,TRBV7-9,.,.,CASSLALGSINYGYTF,TGTGCCAGCAGCTTAGCGTTGGGCAGTATTAACTATGGCTACACCTTC
TRBJ2-5,TRBV7-2,.,TRBD2,CASSPAGGRETQYF,TGTGCCAGCAGCCCCGCGGGGGGTCGGGAGACCCAGTACTTC
TRBJ1-1,TRBV7-9,.,.,CASSLTNGMNTEAFF,TGTGCCAGCAGCTTAACGAACGGGATGAACACTGAAGCTTTCTTT
TRBJ2-6,TRBV23-1,once,TRBD1,CASSQGDRVAGANVLTF,TGCGCCAGCAGTCAAGGGGACAGGGTGGCTGGGGCCAACGTCCTGACTTTC
TRBJ2-3,TRBV4-1,.,.,CASSPPGATDTQYF,TGCGCCAGCAGCCCGCCCGGGGCTACAGATACGCAGTATTTT
TRBJ2-3,TRBV28,.,TRBD1,CASTTTGGLTDTQYF,TGTGCCAGCACCACGACAGGGGGCTTAACAGATACGCAGTATTTT
TRBJ1-4,TRBV7-2,.,TRBD1,CASSSGQGINEKLFF,TGTGCCAGCAGCTCAGGACAGGGGATAAATGAAAAACTGTTTTTT
TRBJ1-4,TRBV27,.,TRBD1,CASSPGTGGREKLFF,TGTGCCAGCAGCCCCGGGACAGGGGGCCGTGAAAAACTGTTTTTT
TRBJ1-1,TRBV30,.,.,CAGSSGLSSYTEAFF,TGTGCCGGATCCAGTGGACTTTCTTCCTACACTGAAGCTTTCTTT
TRBJ2-1,TRBV10-2,few,TRBD2,CASSEPSGGYNEQFF,TGCGCCAGCAGTGAGCCCAGCGGGGGTTACAATGAGCAGTTCTTC